Presented here are 2 T cell receptor beta chains from one specimen sequenced in a study of tumor-infiltrating lymphocytes in primary liver carcinoma. Investigators took RNA and DNA out together from roughly 21-30 mg of unsorted bulk tissue. From around 530 ng of total RNA, TCR beta-specific cDNA was reverse-transcribed using a constant-region primer. A slightly modified ARM-PCR protocol with three nested multiplex PCR rounds produced these TCR beta libraries. Two initial PCR rounds of around 10 cycles each paired TRBV1-TRBV30 forward primers with a C-beta reverse primer. One entry per CDR3 protein results from TCRdb running MiXCR on the multiplex PCR reads. The sample lists about 110,000 distinct CDR3 sequences, about 59% occurring once. The sample taken for sequencing was liver tumor tissue from sampling region 1. As to subset: tumor region T1, superior pole. The receptors derive from a woman in her sixties or seventies with primary liver carcinoma and hepatitis B virus infection.

Remarks on this clonotype: This CDR3 fails to terminate in the conserved phenylalanine or tryptophan, so it likely reflects a read error. The DNA is left out, because the CDR3 cannot be placed on it with certainty; the CDR3 is given as TCRdb lists it. J is TRBJ2-2 and V is TRBV11-2; TRBD1, the D gene given by the table, was not confirmed from the DNA. Germline CDR1 reads SGHAT; CDR2 reads FQNNGV. Including both end residues, the CDR3 is 12 amino acids long. CDR3 loop: CASSPGVGELLS.

This clonotype was detected many times. The V call is TRBV28, the J call TRBJ2-3; perhaps D is TRBD1 or TRBD2 (5 bases each). Germline V gives CDR1 MDHEN, CDR2 SYDVKM. The CDR3 consists of 13 residues. Trimming took off 4 bases at V and 1 base at J, with 6 bases between the two ends. CDR3 coding DNA: TGTGCCAGCAGTTGGGACGGCACAGATACGCAGTATTTT. Residues: CASSWDGTDTQYF.